This T cell receptor (beta chain) was captured in a study of cytomegalovirus exposure and HLA in healthy donors. The CDR3 runs 15 residues. Germline-derived CDR1 and CDR2 are LNHDA and SQIVND (reference sequence). Trimming removed 6 bases at V and 2 bases at J, with 14 bases between. On this clone itself: Other DNA sequences in this specimen translate into the identical CDR3.

The assay was immunoSEQ multiplex PCR, and TCRdb's table has in-frame clones only and misses some. Counted here are fewer than 200,000 clones, around nine tenths occurring once; the ten biggest clones make up 1.4%. This chain uses TRBV19 with TRBJ1-5, with a weak D call TRBD1 (6 bases). Sequenced: PBMCs. The receptor was derived from a woman aged 25 to 39 in good health and CMV-seronegative. The CDR3 bases are TGTGCCAGTAGGGGGGGGCAGGGTGGCAATCAGCCCCAGCATTTT. Translation gives CASRGGQGGNQPQHF.